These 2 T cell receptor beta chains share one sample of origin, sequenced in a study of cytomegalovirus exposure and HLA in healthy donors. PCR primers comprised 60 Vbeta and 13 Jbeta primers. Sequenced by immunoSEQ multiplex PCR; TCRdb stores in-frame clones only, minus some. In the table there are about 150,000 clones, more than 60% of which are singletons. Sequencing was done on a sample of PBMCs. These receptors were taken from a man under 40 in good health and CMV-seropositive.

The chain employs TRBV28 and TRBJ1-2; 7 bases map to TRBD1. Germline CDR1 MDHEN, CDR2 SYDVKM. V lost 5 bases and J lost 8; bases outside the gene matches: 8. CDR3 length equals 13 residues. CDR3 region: CASSPWTGGGYTF. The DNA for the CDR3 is TGTGCCAGCAGTCCCTGGACAGGAGGGGGCTACACCTTC.

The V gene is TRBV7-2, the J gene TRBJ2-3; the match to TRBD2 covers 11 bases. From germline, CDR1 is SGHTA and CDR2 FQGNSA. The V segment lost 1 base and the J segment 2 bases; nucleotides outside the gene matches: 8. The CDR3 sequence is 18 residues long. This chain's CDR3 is CASSLEYASGRNTDTQYF. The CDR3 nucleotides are TGTGCCAGCAGCTTAGAATACGCTAGCGGGAGGAACACAGATACGCAGTATTTT.